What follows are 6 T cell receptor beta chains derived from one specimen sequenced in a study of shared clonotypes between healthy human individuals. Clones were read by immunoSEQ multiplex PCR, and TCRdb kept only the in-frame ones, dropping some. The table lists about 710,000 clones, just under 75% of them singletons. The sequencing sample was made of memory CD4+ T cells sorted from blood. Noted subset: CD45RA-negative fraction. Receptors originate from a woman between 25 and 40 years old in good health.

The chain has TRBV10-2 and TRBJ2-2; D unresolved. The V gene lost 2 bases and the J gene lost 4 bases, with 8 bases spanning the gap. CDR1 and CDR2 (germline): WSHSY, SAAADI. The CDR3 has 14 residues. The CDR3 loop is CASSEAPGTGELFF. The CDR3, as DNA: TGCGCCAGCAGTGAGGCACCAGGCACCGGGGAGCTGTTTTTT.

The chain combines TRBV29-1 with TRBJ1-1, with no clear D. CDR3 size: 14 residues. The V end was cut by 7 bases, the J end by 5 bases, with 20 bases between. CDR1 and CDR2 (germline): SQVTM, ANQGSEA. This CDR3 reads CSAAANAAKTEAFF. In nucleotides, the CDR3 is TGCAGCGCCGCCGCGAACGCCGCTAAGACTGAAGCTTTCTTT.

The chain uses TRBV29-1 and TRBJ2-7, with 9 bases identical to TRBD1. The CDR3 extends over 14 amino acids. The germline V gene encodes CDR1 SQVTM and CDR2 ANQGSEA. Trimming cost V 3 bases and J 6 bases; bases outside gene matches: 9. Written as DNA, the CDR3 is TGCAGCGTTGAGGGGACAGGGTTTGGAGGCGAGCAGTACTTC. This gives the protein CSVEGTGFGGEQYF.

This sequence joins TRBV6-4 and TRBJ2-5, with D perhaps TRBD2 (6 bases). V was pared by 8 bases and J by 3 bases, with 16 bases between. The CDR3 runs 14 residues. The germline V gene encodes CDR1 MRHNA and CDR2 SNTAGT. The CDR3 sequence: CASSPGGTEETQYF. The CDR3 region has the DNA TGTGCCAGCTCCCCCGGCGGGACGGAAGAGACCCAGTACTTC.

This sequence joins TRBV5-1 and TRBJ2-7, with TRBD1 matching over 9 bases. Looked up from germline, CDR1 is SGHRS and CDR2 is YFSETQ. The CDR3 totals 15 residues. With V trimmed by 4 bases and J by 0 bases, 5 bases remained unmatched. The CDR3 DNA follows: TGCGCCAGCAGCCCAAGGACAGGGGACTCCTACGAGCAGTACTTC. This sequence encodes CASSPRTGDSYEQYF. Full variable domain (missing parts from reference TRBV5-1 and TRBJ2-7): KAGVTQTPRYLIKTRGQQVTLSCSPISGHRSVSWYQQTPGQGLQFLFEYFSETQRNKGNFPGRFSGRQFSNSRSEMNVSTLELGDSALYLCASSPRTGDSYEQYFGPGTRLTVT.

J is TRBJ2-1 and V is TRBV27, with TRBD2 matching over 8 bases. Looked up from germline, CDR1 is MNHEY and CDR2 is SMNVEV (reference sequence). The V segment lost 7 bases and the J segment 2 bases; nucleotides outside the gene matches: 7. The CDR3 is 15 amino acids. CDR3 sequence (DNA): TGTGCCAGCACAACCGGGAGGGCGACCTACAATGAGCAGTTCTTC. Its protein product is CASTTGRATYNEQFF.